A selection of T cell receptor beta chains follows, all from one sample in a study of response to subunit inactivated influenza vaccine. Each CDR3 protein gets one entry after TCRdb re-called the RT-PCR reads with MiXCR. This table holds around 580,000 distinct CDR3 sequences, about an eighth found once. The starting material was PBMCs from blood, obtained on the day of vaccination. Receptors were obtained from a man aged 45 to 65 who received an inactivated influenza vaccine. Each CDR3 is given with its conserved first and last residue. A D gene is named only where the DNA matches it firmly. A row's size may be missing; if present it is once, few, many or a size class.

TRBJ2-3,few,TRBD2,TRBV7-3,CASSALAASTDTQYF,TGTGCCAGCAGCGCACTAGCGGCTAGCACAGATACGCAGTATTTT
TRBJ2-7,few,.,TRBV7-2,CASSVGTPAYEQYF,TGTGCCAGCAGTGTCGGGACCCCCGCCTACGAGCAGTACTTC
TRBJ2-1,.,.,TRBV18,CASSLDLAINEQFF,TGTGCCAGCTCACTAGATCTAGCGATAAATGAGCAGTTCTTC
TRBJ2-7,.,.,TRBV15,CATSRVWGVNSYEQYF,TGTGCCACCAGCAGAGTTTGGGGGGTCAACTCCTACGAGCAGTACTTC
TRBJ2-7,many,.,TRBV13,CASSPNARGYYEQYF,TGTGCCAGCAGCCCCAACGCCCGGGGATACTACGAGCAGTACTTC
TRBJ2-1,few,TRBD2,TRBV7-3,CASSLGLTGGEQFF,TGTGCCAGCAGCTTAGGTCTGACGGGGGGTGAGCAGTTCTTC
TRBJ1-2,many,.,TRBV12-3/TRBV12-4,CASDGGYGYTF,TGTGCCAGTGACGGAGGGTATGGCTACACCTTC
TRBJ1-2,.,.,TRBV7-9,CASSGRGGVDGYTF,TGTGCCAGCAGCGGCAGAGGGGGAGTAGATGGCTACACCTTC
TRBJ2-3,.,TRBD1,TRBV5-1,CASVDGFRGSTDTQYF,TGCGCCAGCGTAGACGGATTCAGGGGGAGCACAGATACGCAGTATTTT
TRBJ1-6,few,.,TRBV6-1,CASTDGPSPLHF,TGTGCCAGCACTGACGGGCCTTCACCCCTCCACTTT
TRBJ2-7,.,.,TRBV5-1,CASSSQGKSGEIRYEQYF,TGCGCCAGCAGCTCACAGGGTAAGAGCGGAGAGATCCGATACGAGCAGTACTTC
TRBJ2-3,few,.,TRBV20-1,CSARGLQRMGTDTQYF,TGCAGTGCTAGAGGACTCCAGCGGATGGGGACAGATACGCAGTATTTT
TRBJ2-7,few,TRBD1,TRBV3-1,CASSRTGEGEQYF,TGTGCCAGCAGCCGGACAGGGGAGGGCGAGCAGTACTTC
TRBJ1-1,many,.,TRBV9,CASSVELDREAFF,TGTGCCAGCAGCGTAGAGTTAGACAGAGAAGCTTTCTTT
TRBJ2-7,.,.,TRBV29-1,CSVEDLSAAGTLNYEQYF,TGCAGCGTTGAAGATCTTTCGGCAGCCGGGACTCTGAACTACGAGCAGTACTTC
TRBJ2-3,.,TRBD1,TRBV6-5,CASSYPMAGGADTQYF,TGTGCCAGCAGTTACCCGATGGCAGGGGGCGCAGATACGCAGTATTTT
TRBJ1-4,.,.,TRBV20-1,CSAREGEKLFF,TGCAGTGCTAGAGAAGGAGAAAAACTGTTTTTT
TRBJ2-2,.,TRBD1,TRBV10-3,CAISEGTEKNTGELFF,TGTGCCATCAGTGAGGGGACAGAGAAGAACACCGGGGAGCTGTTTTTT
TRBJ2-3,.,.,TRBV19,CASSIDLSGYTDTQYF,TGTGCCAGTAGTATAGACCTTAGCGGATACACAGATACGCAGTATTTT
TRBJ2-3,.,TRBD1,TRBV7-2,CASSFLPLTGWDTQYF,TGTGCCAGCAGCTTCCTACCCTTGACAGGGTGGGATACGCAGTATTTT
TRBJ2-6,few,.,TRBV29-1,CSVGQQSGANVLTF,TGCAGCGTTGGACAGCAGTCTGGGGCCAACGTCCTGACTTTC
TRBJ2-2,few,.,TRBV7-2,CASSKDYANTGELFF,TGTGCCAGCAGCAAGGATTACGCGAACACCGGGGAGCTGTTTTTT
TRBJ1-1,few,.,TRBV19,CASSGQIYTEAFF,TGTGCCAGCTCCGGGCAGATCTACACTGAAGCTTTCTTT
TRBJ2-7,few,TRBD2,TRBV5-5,CASRFRAGAYEQYF,TGTGCCAGCCGTTTTCGGGCGGGAGCCTACGAGCAGTACTTC
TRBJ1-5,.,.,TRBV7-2,CASSLEGGRSNQPQHF,TGTGCCAGCAGCTTAGAAGGCGGTCGGAGCAATCAGCCCCAGCATTTT
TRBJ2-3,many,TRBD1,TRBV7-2,CASSKGTASSTDTQYF,TGTGCCAGCAGCAAAGGGACAGCATCAAGCACAGATACGCAGTATTTT
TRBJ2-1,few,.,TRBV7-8,CASSLTVAVPTRNEQFF,TGTGCCAGCAGCTTAACGGTCGCCGTACCGACTCGGAATGAGCAGTTCTTC
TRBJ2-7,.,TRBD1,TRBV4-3,CASSQDPGQGFDEQYF,TGCGCCAGCAGCCAAGATCCGGGACAGGGGTTCGACGAGCAGTACTTC
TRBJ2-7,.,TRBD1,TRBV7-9,CASSGLNRDRSTYEQYF,TGTGCCAGCAGCGGCCTCAACCGGGACAGAAGCACCTACGAGCAGTACTTC
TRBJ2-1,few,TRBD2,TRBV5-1,CASSFWTSGNNEQFF,TGCGCCAGCAGCTTCTGGACTAGCGGGAACAATGAGCAGTTCTTC
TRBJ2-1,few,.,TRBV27,CASSFWVETPYNEQFF,TGTGCCAGCAGTTTTTGGGTAGAAACCCCCTACAATGAGCAGTTCTTC
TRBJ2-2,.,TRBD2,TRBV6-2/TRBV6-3,CASRVTSGGTGELFF,TGTGCCAGCAGAGTTACTAGCGGGGGGACCGGGGAGCTGTTTTTT
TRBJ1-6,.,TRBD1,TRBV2,CASRYRTGGALSHRDSPLHF,TGTGCCAGCAGATATCGGACAGGGGGCGCTTTATCCCATAGGGATTCACCCCTCCACTTT
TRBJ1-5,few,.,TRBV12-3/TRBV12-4,CASSFAYAVPPNQPQHF,TGTGCCAGCAGTTTTGCCTACGCCGTGCCCCCCAATCAGCCCCAGCATTTT
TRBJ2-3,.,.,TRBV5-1,CASSSGKGNTQYF,TGCGCCAGCAGCAGTGGCAAGGGGAATACGCAGTATTTT
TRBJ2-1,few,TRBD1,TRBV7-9,CASSRTGDNEQFF,TGTGCCAGCAGCCGAACAGGGGACAATGAGCAGTTCTTC
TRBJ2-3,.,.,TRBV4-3,CASSQEGDGYTDTQYF,TGCGCCAGCAGCCAAGAAGGCGACGGATACACAGATACGCAGTATTTT
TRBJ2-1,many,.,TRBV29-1,CSVQLGNEQFF,TGCAGCGTTCAACTTGGCAATGAGCAGTTCTTC
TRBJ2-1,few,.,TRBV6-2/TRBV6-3,CASSYVYNNEQFF,TGTGCCAGCAGTTACGTCTATAACAATGAGCAGTTCTTC
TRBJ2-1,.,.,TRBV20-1,CSARDLLTNEQFF,TGCAGTGCTAGAGATTTACTAACCAATGAGCAGTTCTTC
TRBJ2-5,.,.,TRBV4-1,CASSQDVRIKETQYF,TGCGCCAGCAGCCAAGATGTACGGATTAAAGAGACCCAGTACTTC
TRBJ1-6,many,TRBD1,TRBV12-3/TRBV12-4,CASSPRDSYYNSPLHF,TGTGCCAGCAGCCCCCGGGACAGCTACTATAATTCACCCCTCCACTTT
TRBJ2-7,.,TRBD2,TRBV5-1,CASKASGGRYEQYF,TGCGCCAGCAAAGCTAGCGGGGGGCGCTACGAGCAGTACTTC
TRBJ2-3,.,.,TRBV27,CASSPLGTGVLSDTQYF,TGTGCCAGCAGTCCTCTCGGGACGGGAGTTTTATCGGATACGCAGTATTTT
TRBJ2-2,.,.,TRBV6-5,CASSYSRSGGPGELFF,TGTGCCAGCAGTTACTCGAGGTCCGGGGGCCCCGGGGAGCTGTTTTTT
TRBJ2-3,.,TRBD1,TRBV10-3,CAIRTGPPDTQYF,TGTGCCATCAGGACAGGGCCCCCAGATACGCAGTATTTT
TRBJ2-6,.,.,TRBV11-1,CASSLTRGFSSGANVLTF,TGTGCCAGCAGCTTAACCCGGGGGTTCTCCTCTGGGGCCAACGTCCTGACTTTC
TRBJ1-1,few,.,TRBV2,CASSVTGAGVNTEAFF,TGTGCCAGCAGTGTGACGGGGGCCGGGGTCAACACTGAAGCTTTCTTT
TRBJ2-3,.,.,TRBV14,CASSPSFVHTDTQYF,TGTGCCAGCAGTCCTTCATTCGTTCACACAGATACGCAGTATTTT
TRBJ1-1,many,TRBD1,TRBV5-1,CASSRQGRSTEAFF,TGCGCCAGCAGCCGACAGGGAAGGAGCACTGAAGCTTTCTTT
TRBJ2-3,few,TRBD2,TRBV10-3,CAIRFSGSGTDTQYF,TGTGCCATCAGGTTTAGCGGGAGCGGGACAGATACGCAGTATTTT
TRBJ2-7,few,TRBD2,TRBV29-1,CSVEDREGREQYF,TGCAGCGTTGAAGATCGGGAGGGCCGCGAGCAGTACTTC
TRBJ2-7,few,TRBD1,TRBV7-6,CASSLKTGPYEQYF,TGTGCCAGCAGCTTAAAGACAGGGCCCTACGAGCAGTACTTC